The 30 T cell receptor beta chains reported below all come from one sample, sequenced in a study of blood T cell repertoires in COVID-19. Profiled with immunoSEQ multiplex PCR; TCRdb holds only in-frame clones, not every one. Seen here are under 150,000 clones, approximately 80% observed once, and the top ten hold 7.5%. The sample taken for sequencing was peripheral blood. The receptors originated from an older man with active or convalescent COVID-19.

The chain carries TRBV23-1 and TRBJ2-7; tentative D call: TRBD1 (6 bases). TRBV23-1 is classed as an ORF, of uncertain function. The CDR3 covers 16 residues. V was clipped by 7 bases and J by 0 bases, with 19 bases between them. CDR3 nucleotide sequence: TGCGCCAGCAAATGCGAGTGGGACACCAGCTCCTACGAGCAGTACTTC. This sequence encodes CASKCEWDTSSYEQYF.

The rearrangement uses TRBV6-1 and TRBJ2-4, with TRBD1 matching over 7 bases. Germline-derived CDR1 and CDR2 are MNHNS and SASEGT. The CDR3 runs to 15 residues. J gave up 2 bases and V 3 bases, and 4 bases lay outside the gene matches. The CDR3 DNA sequence: TGTGCCAGCAGTGAGACAGGGTCTTCCAAAAACATTCAGTACTTC. This translates into CASSETGSSKNIQYF.

This rearrangement joins TRBV5-1 to TRBJ2-7, with 7 bases identical to TRBD2. CDR1 and CDR2 from the germline V gene are SGHRS and YFSETQ. CDR3 length equals 14 residues. V trimming: 6 bases; J trimming: 2 bases; junction bases outside the gene matches: 8. This CDR3 is CASKKGSGTYEQYF. The DNA for the CDR3 is TGCGCCAGCAAAAAGGGAAGCGGGACCTACGAGCAGTACTTC.

Ten or more counts support this clone. This rearrangement joins TRBV5-5 to TRBJ1-1; 7 nucleotides agree with TRBD1. This CDR3 is 14 amino acids long. Trimming took 4 bases from V and 5 from J; bases not matched to a gene: 8. Germline V gives CDR1 SGHKS, CDR2 YYEKEE (reference sequence). The CDR3 reads CASSVRQGGTEAFF. The CDR3, as DNA: TGTGCCAGCAGCGTACGACAGGGAGGAACTGAAGCTTTCTTT.

At least ten counts were recorded for this clone. CDR3 sequence: CASSSSLPGQGARWETQYF. In nucleotides, the CDR3 is TGTGCCAGCAGTTCGAGCCTCCCGGGACAGGGGGCTCGTTGGGAGACCCAGTACTTC. J is TRBJ2-5 and V is TRBV28, with 12 bases identical to TRBD1. The CDR3 runs to 19 residues. Germline V gene lookup returns CDR1 MDHEN and CDR2 SYDVKM. The trim removed 4 bases at V and 5 bases at J, leaving 17 bases unmatched. The whole variable domain, remainder taken from reference TRBV28 and TRBJ2-5, is DVKVTQSSRYLVKRTGEKVFLECVQDMDHENMFWYRQDPGLGLRLIYFSYDVKMKEKGDIPEGYSVSREKKERFSLILESASTNQTSMYLCASSSSLPGQGARWETQYFGPGTRLLVL.

This chain joins TRBV3-1 (or the pseudogene TRBV3-2) and TRBJ2-1, with 9 bases that match TRBD1. This CDR3 is 15 amino acids long. Per the germline V gene, CDR1 is LGHDT and CDR2 is YNNKEL (reference sequence). Trimming removed 4 bases from V and 8 bases from J; junction bases left unmatched: 9. In DNA form, the CDR3 reads TGTGCCAGCAGCCTAGCCGCGGGACAGGGATATGAGCAGTTCTTC. It encodes CASSLAAGQGYEQFF.

The rearrangement joins TRBV18 to TRBJ1-2; tentative D call: TRBD1 (5 bases). Germline values: CDR1 KGHSH, CDR2 LQKENI. This CDR3 region has 13 residues. V lost 2 bases and J lost 6, with 10 bases in between. The CDR3 nucleotides are TGTGCCAGCTCACCAAGTAAAGGGGATGGCTACACCTTC. It is translated as CASSPSKGDGYTF.

The genes are TRBV7-2 and TRBJ1-1; tentatively, D is TRBD1 (6 bases). Germline-derived CDR1 and CDR2 are SGHTA and FQGNSA. There are 14 residues in the CDR3. V was clipped by 0 bases and J by 4 bases, with 9 bases between them. The CDR3 protein is CASSLARGGTEAFF. The CDR3 bases are TGTGCCAGCAGCTTAGCGCGAGGGGGCACTGAAGCTTTCTTT.

CDR3 sequence: CASHDSNYGYTF. The CDR3 DNA is TGTGCCAGCCACGACAGCAACTATGGCTACACCTTC. The chain carries TRBV6-5 and TRBJ1-2; a possible D gene is TRBD1 (5 bases). This CDR3 is 12 amino acids long. Germline CDR1 reads MNHEY; CDR2 reads SVGAGI. Trimming pared 8 bases from V and 2 bases from J, leaving 9 bases between.

This clone was observed a handful of times. The chain carries TRBV9 and TRBJ1-1; 9 bases align to TRBD1. The J segment lost 5 bases and the V segment lost 3 bases, leaving 11 bases of the junction unmatched. The germline V gene encodes CDR1 SGDLS and CDR2 YYNGEE. CDR3 length: 16 amino acids. The CDR3 DNA follows: TGTGCCAGCAGCGCCGACACAAGGACAGGGGCTACTGAAGCTTTCTTT. Its protein product is CASSADTRTGATEAFF.

Here the CDR3 reads CATSVRTGVTSPLHF. CDR3 sequence (DNA): TGTGCCACCAGCGTGAGGACAGGGGTTACTTCACCCCTCCACTTT. The chain recombines TRBV15 with TRBJ1-6; 9 positions match TRBD1. Germline CDR1 and CDR2: LNHNV and YYDKDF (reference sequence). The CDR3 sequence is 15 residues long. Trimming cost V 5 bases and J 9 bases; bases outside gene matches: 8. The full variable domain, in which reference TRBV15 and TRBJ1-6 provide the parts outside the CDR3, is DAMVIQNPRYQVTQFGKPVTLSCSQTLNHNVMYWYQQKSSQAPKLLFHYYDKDFNNEADTPDNFQSRRPNTSFCFLDIRSPGLGDTAMYLCATSVRTGVTSPLHFGNGTRLTVT.

The chain couples TRBV5-6 to TRBJ1-2; D uncertain. Trimming cost V 1 base and J 3 bases, with 13 bases left between them. The germline gives CDR1 SGHDT, CDR2 YYEEEE. This CDR3 has 15 amino acids. CDR3 sequence reads: CASSLYGPSYYGYTF. CDR3 in DNA: TGTGCCAGCAGCTTGTATGGGCCGAGCTACTATGGCTACACCTTC.

The chain recombines TRBV18 with TRBJ1-5, with 10 bases matching TRBD1. CDR1 KGHSH and CDR2 LQKENI come from the germline V gene. The CDR3 runs 17 residues. Unmatched junction bases numbered 10, after V lost 3 bases and J lost 5 bases. CDR3 bases: TGTGCCAGCTCACCGACAGGGGGCGGAATCGGCGATCAGCCCCAGCATTTT. As protein: CASSPTGGGIGDQPQHF.

The genes are TRBV6-1 and TRBJ1-6; 12 bases agree with TRBD1. This CDR3 region has 19 residues. The germline V gene encodes CDR1 MNHNS and CDR2 SASEGT. V shed 4 bases and J 1 base; nucleotides not matched to a gene: 8. The CDR3 region is CASSVGTGGFRSYNSPLHF. In nucleotides, the CDR3 is TGTGCCAGCAGTGTCGGGACAGGGGGCTTCAGGTCCTATAATTCACCCCTCCACTTT.

The genes are TRBV28 and TRBJ1-1; TRBD1 agrees at 7 bases. The V segment lost 5 bases and the J segment 7 bases; nucleotides outside the gene matches: 4. This CDR3 spans 12 amino acids. Germline V gene sequence: CDR1 MDHEN, CDR2 SYDVKM. The DNA for the CDR3 is TGTGCCAGCAGTCAGGGGGGATTTGAAGCTTTCTTT. It yields the protein CASSQGGFEAFF.

The rearrangement joins TRBV3-1 (or the pseudogene TRBV3-2) to TRBJ2-7, with 10 bases fitting TRBD1. This CDR3 contains 16 residues. V lost 4 bases, J lost 4 bases, and 10 bases stayed unmatched. CDR1 is LGHDT, CDR2 YNNKEL, per germline (reference sequence). CDR3 sequence reads: CASSLYNGQGEYEQYF. The CDR3 DNA sequence: TGTGCCAGCAGCCTATATAATGGACAGGGGGAGTACGAGCAGTACTTC.

J is TRBJ2-1 and V is TRBV2, with 9 bases fitting TRBD1. This CDR3 has 15 amino acids. Looked up from germline, CDR1 is SNHLY and CDR2 is FYNNEI. The ends lost 6 bases at V and 4 bases at J; junction bases unmatched: 7. CDR3 region: CASRADRGGYNEQFF. DNA of the CDR3: TGTGCCAGCAGAGCGGACAGGGGTGGGTACAATGAGCAGTTCTTC. Combining the CDR3 with reference TRBV2 and TRBJ2-1 gives the whole variable domain EPEVTQTPSHQVTQMGQEVILRCVPISNHLYFYWYRQILGQKVEFLVSFYNNEISEKSEIFDDQFSVERPDGSNFTLKIRSTKLEDSAMYFCASRADRGGYNEQFFGPGTRLTVL.

In this sample, this clone turned up once. The rearrangement links TRBV12-3 or TRBV12-4 to TRBJ2-7; D is unclear. The CDR3 length is 13 residues. V lost 6 bases and J lost 6, with 15 bases in between. The CDR3 DNA reads as TGTGCCAGCAGCCCCATACCTAAGAGCGAGCAGTACTTC. Amino acid sequence: CASSPIPKSEQYF.

The rearrangement links TRBV5-6 to TRBJ1-1, with 7 positions matching TRBD1. With V trimmed by 2 bases and J by 11 bases, 15 bases remained unmatched. Germline V CDR1 and CDR2: SGHDT, YYEEEE. The CDR3 has 15 residues. DNA for the CDR3: TGTGCCAGCAGCTTCCGACAGGGTACCAATCTGCGTGCTTTCTTT. Protein product: CASSFRQGTNLRAFF.

V and J are TRBV29-1 and TRBJ2-7; D remains ambiguous. Germline values: CDR1 SQVTM, CDR2 ANQGSEA. V was clipped by 4 bases and J by 6 bases, with 10 bases between them. The CDR3 spans 11 residues. This CDR3 reads CSVGGQIEQYF. CDR3 nucleotides: TGCAGCGTTGGCGGCCAGATCGAGCAGTACTTC.

CDR3: CASSWTGETEAFF. The CDR3 DNA sequence: TGTGCCAGCAGTTGGACAGGGGAAACTGAAGCTTTCTTT. The chain employs TRBV6-5 and TRBJ1-1, with TRBD1 matching 9 bases. The germline CDR1 and CDR2 sequences are MNHEY and SVGAGI. This CDR3 region has 13 residues. Trimming removed 4 bases from V and 5 bases from J; junction bases left unmatched: 2.

The rearrangement links TRBV5-6 to TRBJ2-1, with 10 bases lining up with TRBD2. CDR1 is SGHDT, CDR2 YYEEEE, per germline. V dropped 4 bases and J dropped 6; count of bases not matched to a gene: 10. This CDR3 has 16 residues. The CDR3 sequence is CASSPRPGLATNEQFF. CDR3 coding DNA: TGTGCCAGCAGCCCCCGTCCGGGACTAGCGACCAATGAGCAGTTCTTC.

This rearrangement joins TRBV5-4 to TRBJ2-2; 7 nucleotides align to TRBD1. The CDR3 extends over 14 amino acids. J was trimmed by 8 bases and V by 2 bases; bases with no gene match: 6. The V gene's germline CDR1 is SGHNT and CDR2 YYREEE (reference sequence). The CDR3 reads CASSLGGATGELFF. In DNA, the CDR3 is TGTGCCAGCAGCTTAGGGGGCGCGACTGGGGAGCTGTTTTTT. The full variable domain, its missing parts supplied by reference TRBV5-4 and TRBJ2-2, is ETGVTQSPTHLIKTRGQQVTLRCSSQSGHNTVSWYQQALGQGPQFIFQYYREEENGRGNFPPRFSGLQFPNYSSELNVNALELDDSALYLCASSLGGATGELFFGEGSRLTVL.

This chain links TRBV5-1 with TRBJ2-1; 8 positions match TRBD2. The V and J ends lost 3 bases and 4 bases, in that order; junction bases with no gene match: 6. The CDR3 totals 15 residues. The germline gives CDR1 SGHRS, CDR2 YFSETQ. The CDR3 reads CASSYHGGGYNEQFF. For the CDR3, the DNA is TGCGCCAGCAGCTACCACGGCGGGGGGTACAATGAGCAGTTCTTC.

Here the CDR3 reads CASSLLQGVVQETQYF. The CDR3 region has the DNA TGCGCCAGCAGCTTGCTGCAGGGCGTTGTCCAAGAGACCCAGTACTTC. The rearrangement uses TRBV5-1 and TRBJ2-5; D is possibly TRBD1 (5 bases). CDR1 and CDR2 from the germline V gene are SGHRS and YFSETQ. The V end lost 1 base, the J end lost 1 base, and 14 bases lay between the germline ends. The CDR3 contains 16 residues.

The chain has TRBV5-1 and TRBJ2-3, with D possibly being TRBD2 (5 bases). With 4 bases removed from V and 5 bases from J, the gap between germline ends came to 20 bases. Looked up from germline, CDR1 is SGHRS and CDR2 is YFSETQ. This CDR3 is 16 amino acids long. The CDR3 DNA reads as TGCGCCAGCAGCCCTGAAGCTGGGAGAGGAGGAGATACGCAGTATTTT. It specifies CASSPEAGRGGDTQYF. The full variable domain, with the rest looked up from reference TRBV5-1 and TRBJ2-3, is KAGVTQTPRYLIKTRGQQVTLSCSPISGHRSVSWYQQTPGQGLQFLFEYFSETQRNKGNFPGRFSGRQFSNSRSEMNVSTLELGDSALYLCASSPEAGRGGDTQYFGPGTRLTVL.

The CDR3 DNA reads TGTGCCAGCAGTTCCCGGGGACAGTCTACTGAAGCTTTCTTT. Residues: CASSSRGQSTEAFF. The chain couples TRBV25-1 to TRBJ1-1; TRBD1 matches 7 bases. CDR1 is MGHDK and CDR2 is SYGVNS in the germline V gene. V dropped 5 bases and J dropped 5; count of bases not matched to a gene: 8. The CDR3 sequence is 14 residues long.

The chain uses TRBV28 and TRBJ2-1; 12 bases are a match to TRBD2. V was pared by 5 bases and J by 4 bases, with 3 bases of the junction left unmatched. Germline CDR1 is MDHEN and CDR2 is SYDVKM. This CDR3 is built from 15 residues. The CDR3 coding sequence is TGTGCCAGCAGTCTTACTAGCGGGGGGTACAATGAGCAGTTCTTC. It encodes CASSLTSGGYNEQFF.

V and J are TRBV15 and TRBJ1-2; 8 nucleotides line up with TRBD1. Germline CDR1 is LNHNV and CDR2 is YYDKDF (reference sequence). The CDR3 extends over 13 amino acids. With V trimmed by 4 bases and J by 6 bases, 4 bases remained unmatched. The CDR3 DNA reads TGTGCCACCAGCAAGGCAGGGGGCGATGGCTACACCTTC. It translates to CATSKAGGDGYTF.

This clone was observed a few times. V is TRBV11-2 and J is TRBJ2-7, with D perhaps matching TRBD2 (6 bases). Trimming removed 2 bases from V and 6 bases from J, with 17 bases in between. Germline assignment: CDR1 SGHAT and CDR2 FQNNGV. This CDR3 is built from 15 residues. CDR3 DNA: TGTGCCAGCAGCTTATATGGAGGCACGGAGGGCGAGCAGTACTTC. Its protein product is CASSLYGGTEGEQYF.